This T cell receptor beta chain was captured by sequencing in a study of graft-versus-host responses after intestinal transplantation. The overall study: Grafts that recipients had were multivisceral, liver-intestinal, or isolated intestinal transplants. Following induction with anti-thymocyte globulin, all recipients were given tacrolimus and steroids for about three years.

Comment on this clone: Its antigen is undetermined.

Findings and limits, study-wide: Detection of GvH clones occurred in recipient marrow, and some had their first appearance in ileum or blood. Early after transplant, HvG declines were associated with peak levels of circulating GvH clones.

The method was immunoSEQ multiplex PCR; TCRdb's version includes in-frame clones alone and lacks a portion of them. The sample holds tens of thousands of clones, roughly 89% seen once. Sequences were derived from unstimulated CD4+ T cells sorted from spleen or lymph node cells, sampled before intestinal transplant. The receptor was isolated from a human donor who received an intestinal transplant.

Here the CDR3 reads CASSKDGAYEQYF. CDR3 coding DNA: TGCGCCAGCAGCAAGGACGGGGCCTACGAGCAGTACTTC. The V gene is TRBV5-1, the J gene TRBJ2-7, with D possibly being TRBD2 (5 bases). Trimming removed 4 bases from V and 2 bases from J, with 10 bases in between. Germline CDR1 is SGHRS and CDR2 is YFSETQ. The CDR3 runs to 13 residues.